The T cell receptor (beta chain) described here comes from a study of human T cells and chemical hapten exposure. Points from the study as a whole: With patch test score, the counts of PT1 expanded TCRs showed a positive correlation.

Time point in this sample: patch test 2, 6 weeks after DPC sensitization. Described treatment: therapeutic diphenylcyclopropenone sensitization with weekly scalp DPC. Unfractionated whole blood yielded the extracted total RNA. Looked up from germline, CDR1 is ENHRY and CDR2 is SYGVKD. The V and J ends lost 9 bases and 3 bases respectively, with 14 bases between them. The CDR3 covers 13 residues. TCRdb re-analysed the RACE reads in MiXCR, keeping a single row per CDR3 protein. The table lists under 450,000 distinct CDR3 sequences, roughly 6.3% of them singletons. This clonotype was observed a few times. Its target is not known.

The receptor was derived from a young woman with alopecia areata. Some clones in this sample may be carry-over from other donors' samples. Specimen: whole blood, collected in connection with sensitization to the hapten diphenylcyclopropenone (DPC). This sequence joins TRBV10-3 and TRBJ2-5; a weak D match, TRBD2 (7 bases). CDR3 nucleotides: TGTGCCATACAACAGGGAGGGGAAGAGACCCAGTACTTC. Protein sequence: CAIQQGGEETQYF.